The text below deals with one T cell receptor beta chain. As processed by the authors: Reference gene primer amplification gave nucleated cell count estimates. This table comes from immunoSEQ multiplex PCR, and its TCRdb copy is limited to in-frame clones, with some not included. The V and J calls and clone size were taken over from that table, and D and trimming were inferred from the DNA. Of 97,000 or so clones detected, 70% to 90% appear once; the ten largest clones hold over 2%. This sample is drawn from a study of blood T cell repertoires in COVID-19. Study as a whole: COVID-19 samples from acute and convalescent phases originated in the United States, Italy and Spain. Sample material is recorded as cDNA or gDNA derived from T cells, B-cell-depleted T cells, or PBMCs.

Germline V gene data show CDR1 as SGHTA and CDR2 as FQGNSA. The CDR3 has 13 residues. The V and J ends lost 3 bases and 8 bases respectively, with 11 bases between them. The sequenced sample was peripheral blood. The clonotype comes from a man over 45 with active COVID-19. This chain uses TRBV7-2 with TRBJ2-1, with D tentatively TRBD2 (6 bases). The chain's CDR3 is CASSFGRRDEQFF. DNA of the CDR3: TGTGCCAGCAGCTTTGGGAGGCGAGATGAGCAGTTCTTC.